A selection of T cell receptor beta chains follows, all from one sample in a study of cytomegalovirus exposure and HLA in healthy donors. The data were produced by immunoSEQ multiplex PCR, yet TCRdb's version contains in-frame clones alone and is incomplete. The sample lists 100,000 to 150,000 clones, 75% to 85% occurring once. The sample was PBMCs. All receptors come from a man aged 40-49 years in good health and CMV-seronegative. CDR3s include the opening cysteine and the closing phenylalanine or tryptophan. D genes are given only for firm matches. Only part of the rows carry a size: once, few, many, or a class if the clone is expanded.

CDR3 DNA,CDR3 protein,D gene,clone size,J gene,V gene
TGTGCCAGCAGCTTCCAAACAGGATCTAATGAAAACCTGTTTTTT,CASSFQTGSNENLFF,-,-,TRBJ1-4,TRBV7-2
TGTGCCAGCAGCTCTGGACAGGGGGCTGATGAGCAGTTCTTC,CASSSGQGADEQFF,TRBD1,-,TRBJ2-1,TRBV7-9
TGTGCCAGCACTCTAGGGGGGGGGCTTGGCTACACCTTC,CASTLGGGLGYTF,-,few,TRBJ1-2,TRBV28
TGTGCCAGCAGACGGTTCCAAGAGGGCAATCAGCCCCAGCATTTT,CASRRFQEGNQPQHF,-,-,TRBJ1-5,TRBV6-5
TGTGCCAGCAGCGTGACTAGCGGAGGAGCCAATGAGCAGTTCTTC,CASSVTSGGANEQFF,TRBD2,once,TRBJ2-1,TRBV28
TGTGCCAGCAGCTTGATACCAGGGGGTAACCAAGAGACCCAGTACTTC,CASSLIPGGNQETQYF,TRBD1,once,TRBJ2-5,TRBV5-4
TGCGCCAGCAGCCAAGGAGGGACAGCCGGAAACACCATATATTTT,CASSQGGTAGNTIYF,TRBD1,-,TRBJ1-3,TRBV4-1
TGTGCCAGCAGCAGGCGGCCTAGCGGATCCTACGAGCAGTACTTC,CASSRRPSGSYEQYF,TRBD2,-,TRBJ2-7,TRBV5-8
TGTGCCAGCAGTCCAACAGGAGGCGGGGCCTACAATGAGCAGTTCTTC,CASSPTGGGAYNEQFF,-,-,TRBJ2-1,TRBV28
TGTGCCAGCAGCCAACGTGAAACCGGGAGCACAGATACGCAGTATTTT,CASSQRETGSTDTQYF,-,-,TRBJ2-3,TRBV27
TGCGCCAGCAGCAAGGGACTAGATCCCACAGATACGCAGTATTTT,CASSKGLDPTDTQYF,TRBD2,few,TRBJ2-3,TRBV5-1
TGTGCCAGCAGTGACCAGAATGAAGCTTTCTTT,CASSDQNEAFF,-,-,TRBJ1-1,TRBV2
TGTGCCAGCAGCTGGGGGGTGGGAGTAGCTTACGAGCAGTACTTC,CASSWGVGVAYEQYF,-,-,TRBJ2-7,TRBV5-6
TGTGCCAGCAGTGCGGACAGAAAGAACACTGAAGCTTTCTTT,CASSADRKNTEAFF,-,-,TRBJ1-1,TRBV27
TGCGCCAGCAGCTTAACCGGGACATCTAATGAAAAACTGTTTTTT,CASSLTGTSNEKLFF,-,few,TRBJ1-4,TRBV5-1
TGTGTCAGCTCACCACTCGGGCAGGGGTCCATGAACACTGAAGCTTTCTTT,CVSSPLGQGSMNTEAFF,-,-,TRBJ1-1,TRBV18
TGTGCCAGCAGCTTAGGGCTGGGGCAGGACACCGGGGAGCTGTTTTTT,CASSLGLGQDTGELFF,-,-,TRBJ2-2,TRBV7-7
TGCGCCAGCAGCTTGAGGGGGACGGGTAATGAAAAACTGTTTTTT,CASSLRGTGNEKLFF,-,-,TRBJ1-4,TRBV5-1